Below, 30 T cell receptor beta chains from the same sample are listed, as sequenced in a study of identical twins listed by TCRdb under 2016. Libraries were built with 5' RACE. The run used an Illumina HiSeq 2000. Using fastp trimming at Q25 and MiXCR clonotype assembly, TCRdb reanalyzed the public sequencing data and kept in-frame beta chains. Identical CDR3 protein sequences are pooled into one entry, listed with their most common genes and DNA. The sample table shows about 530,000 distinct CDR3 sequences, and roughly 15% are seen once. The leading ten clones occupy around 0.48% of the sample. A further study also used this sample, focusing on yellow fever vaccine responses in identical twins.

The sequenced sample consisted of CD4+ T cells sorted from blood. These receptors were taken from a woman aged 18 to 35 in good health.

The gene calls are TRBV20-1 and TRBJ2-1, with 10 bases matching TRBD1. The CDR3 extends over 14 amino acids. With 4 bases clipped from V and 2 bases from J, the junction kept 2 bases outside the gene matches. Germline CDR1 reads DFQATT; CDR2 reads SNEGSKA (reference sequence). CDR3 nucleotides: TGCAGTGCTACGGGACAGGGGACCTACAATGAGCAGTTCTTC. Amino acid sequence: CSATGQGTYNEQFF.

DNA for the CDR3: TGCAGTGCTAGAGATCTGGGCCGAGCCTCCTACAATGAGCAGTTCTTC. This translates into CSARDLGRASYNEQFF. V usage is TRBV20-1 and J usage is TRBJ2-1; D gene uncertain. Trimming pared 0 bases from V and 0 bases from J, leaving 12 bases between. Germline CDR1 reads DFQATT; CDR2 reads SNEGSKA (reference sequence). This CDR3 comprises 16 residues.

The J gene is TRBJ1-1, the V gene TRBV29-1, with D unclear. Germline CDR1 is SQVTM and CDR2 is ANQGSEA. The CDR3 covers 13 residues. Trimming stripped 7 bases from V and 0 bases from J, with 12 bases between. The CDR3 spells CSASTEMNTEAFF. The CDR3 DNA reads TGCAGCGCCTCGACTGAGATGAACACTGAAGCTTTCTTT.

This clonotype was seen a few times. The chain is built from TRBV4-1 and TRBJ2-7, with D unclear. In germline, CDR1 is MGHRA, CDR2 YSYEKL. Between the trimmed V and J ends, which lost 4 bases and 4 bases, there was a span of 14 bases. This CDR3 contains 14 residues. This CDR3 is CASSPRGLGYEQYF. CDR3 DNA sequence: TGCGCCAGCAGCCCCCGAGGTCTAGGGTACGAGCAGTACTTC.

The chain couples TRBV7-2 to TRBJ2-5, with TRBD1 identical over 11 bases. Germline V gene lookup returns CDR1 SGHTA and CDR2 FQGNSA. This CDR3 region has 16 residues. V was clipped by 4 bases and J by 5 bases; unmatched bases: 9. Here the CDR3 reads CASSSKGQGVFETQYF. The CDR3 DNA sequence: TGTGCCAGCAGCTCGAAGGGACAGGGGGTTTTCGAGACCCAGTACTTC.

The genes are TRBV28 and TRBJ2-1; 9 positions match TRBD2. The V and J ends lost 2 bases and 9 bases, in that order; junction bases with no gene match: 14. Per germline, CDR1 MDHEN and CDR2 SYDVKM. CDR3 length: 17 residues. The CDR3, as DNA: TGTGCCAGCAGTTTAGTCCCCGGCGCGGGAGGGTCGGGTGAGCAGTTCTTC. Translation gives CASSLVPGAGGSGEQFF.

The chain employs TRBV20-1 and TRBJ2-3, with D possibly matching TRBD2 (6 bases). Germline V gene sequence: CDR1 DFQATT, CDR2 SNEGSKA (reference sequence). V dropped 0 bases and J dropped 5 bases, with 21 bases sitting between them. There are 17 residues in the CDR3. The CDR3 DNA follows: TGCAGTGCTAGAGATCAAGTCGCGGGGTGGAGTCGAGATACGCAGTATTTT. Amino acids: CSARDQVAGWSRDTQYF.

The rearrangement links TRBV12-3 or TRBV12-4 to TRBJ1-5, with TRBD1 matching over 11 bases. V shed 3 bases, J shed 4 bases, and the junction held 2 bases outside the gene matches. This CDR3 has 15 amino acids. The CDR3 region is CASSFGDRGNQPQHF. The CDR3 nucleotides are TGTGCCAGCAGTTTTGGGGACAGGGGGAATCAGCCCCAGCATTTT.

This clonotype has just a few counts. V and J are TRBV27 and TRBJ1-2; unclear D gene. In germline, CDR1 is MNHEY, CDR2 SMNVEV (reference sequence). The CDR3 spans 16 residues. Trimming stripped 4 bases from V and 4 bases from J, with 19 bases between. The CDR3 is CASSSVAAGVGYGYTF. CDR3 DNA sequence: TGTGCCAGCAGTTCGGTTGCCGCTGGGGTCGGCTATGGCTACACCTTC.

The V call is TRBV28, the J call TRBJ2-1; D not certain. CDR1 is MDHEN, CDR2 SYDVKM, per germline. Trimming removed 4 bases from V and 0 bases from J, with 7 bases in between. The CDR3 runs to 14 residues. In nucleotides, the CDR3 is TGTGCCAGCAGTTGGCCTAGCTCCTACAATGAGCAGTTCTTC. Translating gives CASSWPSSYNEQFF.

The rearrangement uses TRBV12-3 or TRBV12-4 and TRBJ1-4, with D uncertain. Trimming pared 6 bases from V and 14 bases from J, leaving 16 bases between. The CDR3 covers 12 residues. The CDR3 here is CASSPTLGSLFF. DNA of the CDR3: TGTGCCAGCAGCCCCACGCTGGGGTCTCTGTTTTTT.

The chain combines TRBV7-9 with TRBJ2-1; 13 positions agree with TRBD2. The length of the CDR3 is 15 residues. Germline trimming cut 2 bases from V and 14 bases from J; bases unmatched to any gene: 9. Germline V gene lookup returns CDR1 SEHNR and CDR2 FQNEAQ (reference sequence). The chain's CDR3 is CASSLRTSGGREKFF. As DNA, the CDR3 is TGTGCCAGCAGCTTAAGGACTAGCGGGGGCCGCGAGAAGTTCTTC.

The CDR3, as DNA: TGCGCCAGCAGCCAAGGGTGGCTAGGGGAGGCAGATACGCAGTATTTT. Translated, it gives CASSQGWLGEADTQYF. V and J are TRBV4-1 and TRBJ2-3, with TRBD2 as a possible D gene (6 bases). Deletions cut 1 base from V and 4 bases from J, with 15 bases between. CDR1 is MGHRA, CDR2 YSYEKL, per germline. CDR3 length equals 16 residues.

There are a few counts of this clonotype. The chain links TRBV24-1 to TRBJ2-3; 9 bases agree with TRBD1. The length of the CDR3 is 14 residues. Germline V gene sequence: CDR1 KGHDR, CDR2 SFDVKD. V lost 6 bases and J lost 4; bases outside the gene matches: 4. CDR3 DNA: TGTGCCACCAGTCGTACAGGGGGCCCAGATACGCAGTATTTT. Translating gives CATSRTGGPDTQYF.

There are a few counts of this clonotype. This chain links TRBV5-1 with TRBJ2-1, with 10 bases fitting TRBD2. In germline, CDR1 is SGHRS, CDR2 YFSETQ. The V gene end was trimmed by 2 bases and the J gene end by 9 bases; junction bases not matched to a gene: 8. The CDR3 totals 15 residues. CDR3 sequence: CASSFGTSGVSEQFF. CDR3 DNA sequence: TGCGCCAGCAGCTTTGGTACTAGCGGGGTTAGTGAGCAGTTCTTC.

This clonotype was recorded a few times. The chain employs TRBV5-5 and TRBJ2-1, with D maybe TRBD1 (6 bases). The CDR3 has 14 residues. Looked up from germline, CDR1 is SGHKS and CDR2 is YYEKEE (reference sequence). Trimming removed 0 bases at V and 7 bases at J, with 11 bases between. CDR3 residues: CASSLGGTQNEQFF. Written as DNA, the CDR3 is TGTGCCAGCAGCTTGGGGGGGACACAAAATGAGCAGTTCTTC.

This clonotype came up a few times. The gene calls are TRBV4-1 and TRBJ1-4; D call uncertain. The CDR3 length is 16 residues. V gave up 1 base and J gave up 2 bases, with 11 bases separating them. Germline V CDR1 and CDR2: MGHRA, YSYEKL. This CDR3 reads CASSQGEGWTNEKLFF. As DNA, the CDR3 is TGCGCCAGCAGCCAAGGGGAGGGTTGGACTAATGAAAAACTGTTTTTT.

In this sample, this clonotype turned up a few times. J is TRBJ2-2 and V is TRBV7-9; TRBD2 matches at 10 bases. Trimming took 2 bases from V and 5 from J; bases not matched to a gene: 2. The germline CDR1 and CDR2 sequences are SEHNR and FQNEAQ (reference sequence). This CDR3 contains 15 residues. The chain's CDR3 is CASSLFSGGTGELFF. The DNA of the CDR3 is TGTGCCAGCAGCTTATTTAGCGGGGGGACCGGGGAGCTGTTTTTT.

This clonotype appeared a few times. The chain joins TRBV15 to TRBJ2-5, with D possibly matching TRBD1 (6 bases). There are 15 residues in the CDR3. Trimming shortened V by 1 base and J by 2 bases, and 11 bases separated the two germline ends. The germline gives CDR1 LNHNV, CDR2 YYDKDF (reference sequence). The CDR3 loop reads CATSRVGQTQETQYF. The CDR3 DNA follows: TGTGCCACCAGCAGAGTTGGACAGACACAAGAGACCCAGTACTTC.

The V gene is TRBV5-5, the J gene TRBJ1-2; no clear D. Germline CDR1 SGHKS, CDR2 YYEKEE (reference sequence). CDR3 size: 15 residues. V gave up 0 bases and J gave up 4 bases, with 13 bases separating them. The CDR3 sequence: CASSLELATVYGYTF. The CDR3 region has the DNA TGTGCCAGCAGCTTGGAACTAGCTACGGTCTATGGCTACACCTTC.

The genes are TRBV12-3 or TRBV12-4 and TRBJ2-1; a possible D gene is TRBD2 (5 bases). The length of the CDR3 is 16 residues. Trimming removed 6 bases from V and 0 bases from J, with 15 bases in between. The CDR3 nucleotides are TGTGCCAGCAGCCAGAGATCTAGCATCTCCTACAATGAGCAGTTCTTC. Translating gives CASSQRSSISYNEQFF.

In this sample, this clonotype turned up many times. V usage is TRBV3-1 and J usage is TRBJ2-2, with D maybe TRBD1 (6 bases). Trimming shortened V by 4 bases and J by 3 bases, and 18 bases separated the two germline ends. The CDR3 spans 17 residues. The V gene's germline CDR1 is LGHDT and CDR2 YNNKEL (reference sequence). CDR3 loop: CASSRLSRQDYTGELFF. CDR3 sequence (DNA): TGTGCCAGCAGCCGACTTTCGCGACAGGACTACACCGGGGAGCTGTTTTTT.

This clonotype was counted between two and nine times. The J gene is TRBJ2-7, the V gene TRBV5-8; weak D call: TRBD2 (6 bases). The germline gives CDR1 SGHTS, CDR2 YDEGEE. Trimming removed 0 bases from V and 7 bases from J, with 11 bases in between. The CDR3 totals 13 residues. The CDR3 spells CASSLVFGLEQYV. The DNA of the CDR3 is TGTGCCAGCAGCTTGGTATTCGGACTAGAGCAGTACGTC.

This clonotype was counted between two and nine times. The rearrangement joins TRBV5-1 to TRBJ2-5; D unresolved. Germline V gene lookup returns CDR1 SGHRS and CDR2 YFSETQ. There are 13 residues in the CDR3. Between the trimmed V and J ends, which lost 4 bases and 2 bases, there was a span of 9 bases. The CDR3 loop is CASSGNLQETQYF. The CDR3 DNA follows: TGCGCCAGCAGCGGGAACCTTCAAGAGACCCAGTACTTC.

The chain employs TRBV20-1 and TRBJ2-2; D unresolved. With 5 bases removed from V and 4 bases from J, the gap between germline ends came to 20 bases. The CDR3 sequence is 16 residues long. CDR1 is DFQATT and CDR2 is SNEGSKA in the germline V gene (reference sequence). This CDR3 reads CSAPSSTFRGTGELFF. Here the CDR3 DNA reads TGCAGTGCTCCCAGTTCGACATTCCGAGGCACCGGGGAGCTGTTTTTT.

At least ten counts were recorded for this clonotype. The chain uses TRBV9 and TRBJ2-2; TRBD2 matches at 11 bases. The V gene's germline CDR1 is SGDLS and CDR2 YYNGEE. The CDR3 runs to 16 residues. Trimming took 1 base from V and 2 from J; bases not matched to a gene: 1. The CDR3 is CASSVLAGGNTGELFF. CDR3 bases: TGTGCCAGCAGCGTACTAGCGGGGGGAAACACCGGGGAGCTGTTTTTT.

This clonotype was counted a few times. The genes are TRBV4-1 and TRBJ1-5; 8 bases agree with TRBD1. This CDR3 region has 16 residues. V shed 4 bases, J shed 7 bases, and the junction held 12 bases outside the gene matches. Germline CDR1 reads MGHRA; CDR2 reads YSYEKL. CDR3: CASSLGAGGQNQPQHF. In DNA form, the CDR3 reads TGCGCCAGCAGCCTGGGGGCAGGGGGCCAAAACCAGCCCCAGCATTTT.

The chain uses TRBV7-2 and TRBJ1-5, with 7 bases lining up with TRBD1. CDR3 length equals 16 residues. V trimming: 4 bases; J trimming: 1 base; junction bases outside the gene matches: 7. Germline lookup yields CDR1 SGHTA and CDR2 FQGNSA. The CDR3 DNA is TGTGCCAGCAGCTCATACGGACAGGTCAGCAATCAGCCCCAGCATTTT. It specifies CASSSYGQVSNQPQHF.

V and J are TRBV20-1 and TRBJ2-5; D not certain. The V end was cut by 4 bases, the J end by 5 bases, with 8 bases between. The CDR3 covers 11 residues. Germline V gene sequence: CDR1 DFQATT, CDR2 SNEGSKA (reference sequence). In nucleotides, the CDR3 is TGCAGTGCTATGTATGGGGAGACCCAGTACTTC. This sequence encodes CSAMYGETQYF.

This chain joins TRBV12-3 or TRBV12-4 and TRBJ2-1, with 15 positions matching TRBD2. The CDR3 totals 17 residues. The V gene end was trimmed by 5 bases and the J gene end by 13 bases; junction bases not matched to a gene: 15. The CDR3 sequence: CASSGQGAGLAGGLQFF. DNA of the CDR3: TGTGCCAGCAGTGGACAGGGGGCCGGACTAGCGGGGGGGTTACAGTTCTTC.